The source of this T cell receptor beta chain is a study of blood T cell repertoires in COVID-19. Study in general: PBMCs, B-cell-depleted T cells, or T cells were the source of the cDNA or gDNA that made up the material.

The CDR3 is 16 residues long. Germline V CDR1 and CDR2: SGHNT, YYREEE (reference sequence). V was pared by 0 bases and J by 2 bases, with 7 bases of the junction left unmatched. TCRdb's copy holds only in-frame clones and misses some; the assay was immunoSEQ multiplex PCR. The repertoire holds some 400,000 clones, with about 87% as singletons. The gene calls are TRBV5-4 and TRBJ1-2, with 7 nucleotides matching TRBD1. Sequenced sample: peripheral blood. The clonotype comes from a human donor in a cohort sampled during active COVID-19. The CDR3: CASSLAWGQKNYGYTF. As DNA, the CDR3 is TGTGCCAGCAGCTTGGCCTGGGGACAGAAAAACTATGGCTACACCTTC.